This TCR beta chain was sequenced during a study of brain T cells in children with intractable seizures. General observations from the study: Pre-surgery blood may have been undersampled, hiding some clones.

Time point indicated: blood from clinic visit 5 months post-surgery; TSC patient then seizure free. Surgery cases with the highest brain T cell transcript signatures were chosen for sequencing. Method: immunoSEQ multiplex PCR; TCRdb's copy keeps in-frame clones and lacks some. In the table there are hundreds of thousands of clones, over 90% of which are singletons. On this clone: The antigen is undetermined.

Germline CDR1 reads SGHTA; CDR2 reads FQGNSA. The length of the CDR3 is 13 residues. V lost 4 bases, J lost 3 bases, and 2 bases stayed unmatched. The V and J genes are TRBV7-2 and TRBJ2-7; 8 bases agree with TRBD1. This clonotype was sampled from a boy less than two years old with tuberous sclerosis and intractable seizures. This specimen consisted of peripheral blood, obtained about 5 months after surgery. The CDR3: CASSWTGSYEQYF. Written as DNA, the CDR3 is TGTGCCAGCAGCTGGACAGGGAGCTACGAGCAGTACTTC. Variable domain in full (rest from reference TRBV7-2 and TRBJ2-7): GAGVSQSPSNKVTEKGKDVELRCDPISGHTALYWYRQSLGQGLEFLIYFQGNSAPDKSGLPSDRFSAERTGGSVSTLTIQRTQQEDSAVYLCASSWTGSYEQYFGPGTRLTVT.